This TCR beta chain was captured by sequencing in a study of Graves' ophthalmopathy and Graves' hyperthyroidism. Study-wide results and caveats: Detection in blood was also observed for most expanded thyroid clonotypes above 0.001 frequency.

Lactation, pregnancy, uncontrolled infections and other autoimmune diseases were all grounds for excluding patients. Someone took the PBMCs out of approximately 9 ml of fresh peripheral blood. In germline, CDR1 is MDHEN, CDR2 SYDVKM. CDR3 size: 15 residues. V gave up 7 bases and J gave up 4 bases, with 14 bases separating them. From RNA, the CDR3 regions of TCR beta chains were amplified and sequenced. RT-PCR with HTBI primers came first, then second-round multiplex PCR. TCRdb fed the multiplex PCR reads into MiXCR, producing one record per CDR3 protein. The profile shows about 180,000 distinct CDR3 sequences, roughly 37% of them singletons. Concerning this clonotype itself: Antigen: not known.

This chain links TRBV28 with TRBJ1-6; D is ambiguous. What was sequenced was peripheral blood. This receptor was identified in a middle-aged woman with Graves' ophthalmopathy. CDR3 amino acids: CASISWAGYNSPLHF. The CDR3 nucleotides are TGTGCCAGCATCTCTTGGGCAGGATATAATTCACCCCTCCACTTT.